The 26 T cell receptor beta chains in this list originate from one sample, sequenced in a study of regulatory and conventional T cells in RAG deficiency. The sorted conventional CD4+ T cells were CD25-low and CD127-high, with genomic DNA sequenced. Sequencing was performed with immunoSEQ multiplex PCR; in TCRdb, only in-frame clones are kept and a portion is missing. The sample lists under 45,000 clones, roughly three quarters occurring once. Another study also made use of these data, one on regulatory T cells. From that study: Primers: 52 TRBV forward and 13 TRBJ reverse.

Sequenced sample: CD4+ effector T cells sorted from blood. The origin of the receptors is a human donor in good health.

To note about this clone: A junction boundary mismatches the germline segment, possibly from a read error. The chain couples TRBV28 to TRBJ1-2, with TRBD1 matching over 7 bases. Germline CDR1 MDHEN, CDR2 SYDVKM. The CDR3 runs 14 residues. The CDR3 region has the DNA TGTGCCAGCAGCTCTCAGGGACAGCTCTATGGCTACATCTTC. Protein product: CASSSQGQLYGYIF.

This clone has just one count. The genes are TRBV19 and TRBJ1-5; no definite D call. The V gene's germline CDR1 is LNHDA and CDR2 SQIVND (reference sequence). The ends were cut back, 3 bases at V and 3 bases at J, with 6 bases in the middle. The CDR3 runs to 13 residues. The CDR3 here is CASSMTDNQPQHF. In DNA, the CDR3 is TGTGCCAGTAGTATGACTGACAATCAGCCCCAGCATTTT.

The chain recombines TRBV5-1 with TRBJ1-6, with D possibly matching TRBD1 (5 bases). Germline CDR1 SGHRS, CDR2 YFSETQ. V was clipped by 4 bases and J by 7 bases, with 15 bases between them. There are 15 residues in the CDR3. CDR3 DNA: TGCGCCAGCAGCCAGGGCTCTCAAGAAAATTCACCCCTCCACTTT. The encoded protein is CASSQGSQENSPLHF.

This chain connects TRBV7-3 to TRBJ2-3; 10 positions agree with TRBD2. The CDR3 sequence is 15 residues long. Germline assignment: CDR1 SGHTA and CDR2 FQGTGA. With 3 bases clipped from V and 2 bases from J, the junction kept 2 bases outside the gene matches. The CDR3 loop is CASSLSGGATDTQYF. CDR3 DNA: TGTGCCAGCAGCTTGAGCGGGGGGGCCACAGATACGCAGTATTTT.

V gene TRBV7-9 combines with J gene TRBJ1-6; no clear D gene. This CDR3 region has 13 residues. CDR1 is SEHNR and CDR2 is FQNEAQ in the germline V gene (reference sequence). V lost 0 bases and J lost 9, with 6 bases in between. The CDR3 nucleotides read TGTGCCAGCAGCTTAGCGTCCGTTTCACCCCTCCACTTT. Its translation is CASSLASVSPLHF.

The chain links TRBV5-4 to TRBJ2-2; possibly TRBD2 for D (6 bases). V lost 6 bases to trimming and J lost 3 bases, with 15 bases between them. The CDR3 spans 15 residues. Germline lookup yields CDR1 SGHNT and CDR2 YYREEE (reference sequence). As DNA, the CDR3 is TGTGCCAGCACCCCGTCGGTAGCGGACACCGGGGAGCTGTTTTTT. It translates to CASTPSVADTGELFF.

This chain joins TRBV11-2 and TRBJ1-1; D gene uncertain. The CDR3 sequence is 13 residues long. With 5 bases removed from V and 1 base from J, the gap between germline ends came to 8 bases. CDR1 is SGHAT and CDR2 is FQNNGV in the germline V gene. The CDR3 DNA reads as TGTGCCAGCAGCGCCCACCGGAACACTGAAGCTTTCTTT. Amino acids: CASSAHRNTEAFF.

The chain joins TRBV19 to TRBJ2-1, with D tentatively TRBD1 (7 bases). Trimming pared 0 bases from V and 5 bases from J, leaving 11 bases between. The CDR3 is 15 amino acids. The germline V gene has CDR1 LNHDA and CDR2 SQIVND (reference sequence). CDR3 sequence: CASSIEQGGNNEQFF. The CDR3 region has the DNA TGTGCCAGTAGTATAGAGCAGGGGGGAAACAATGAGCAGTTCTTC.

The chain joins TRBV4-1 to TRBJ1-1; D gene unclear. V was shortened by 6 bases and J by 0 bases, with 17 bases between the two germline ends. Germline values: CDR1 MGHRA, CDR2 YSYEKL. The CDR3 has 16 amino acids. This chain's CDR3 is CASRHILGKLNTEAFF. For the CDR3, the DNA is TGCGCCAGCAGACATATATTAGGCAAGTTGAACACTGAAGCTTTCTTT.

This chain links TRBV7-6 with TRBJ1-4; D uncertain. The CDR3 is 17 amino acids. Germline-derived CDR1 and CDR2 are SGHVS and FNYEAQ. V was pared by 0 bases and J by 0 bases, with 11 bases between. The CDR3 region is CASSLAAYGATNEKLFF. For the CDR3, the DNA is TGTGCCAGCAGCTTAGCAGCGTATGGGGCAACTAATGAAAAACTGTTTTTT. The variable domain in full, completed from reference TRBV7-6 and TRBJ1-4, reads GAGVSQSPRYKVTKRGQDVALRCDPISGHVSLYWYRQALGQGPEFLTYFNYEAQQDKSGLPNDRFSAERPEGSISTLTIQRTEQRDSAMYRCASSLAAYGATNEKLFFGSGTQLSVL.

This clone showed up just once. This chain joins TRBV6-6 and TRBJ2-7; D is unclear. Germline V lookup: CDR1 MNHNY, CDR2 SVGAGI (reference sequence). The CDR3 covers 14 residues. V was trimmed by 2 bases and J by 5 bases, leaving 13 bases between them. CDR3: CASSYQRSSDEQYF. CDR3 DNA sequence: TGTGCCAGCAGTTACCAAAGGTCCAGCGACGAGCAGTACTTC.

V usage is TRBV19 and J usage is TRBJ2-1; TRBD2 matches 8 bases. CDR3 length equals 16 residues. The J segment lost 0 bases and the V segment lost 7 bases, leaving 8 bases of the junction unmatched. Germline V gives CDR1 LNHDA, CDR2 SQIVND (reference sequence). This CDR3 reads CASTPTSASSYNEQFF. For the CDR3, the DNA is TGTGCCAGTACCCCGACTAGCGCGAGCTCCTACAATGAGCAGTTCTTC.

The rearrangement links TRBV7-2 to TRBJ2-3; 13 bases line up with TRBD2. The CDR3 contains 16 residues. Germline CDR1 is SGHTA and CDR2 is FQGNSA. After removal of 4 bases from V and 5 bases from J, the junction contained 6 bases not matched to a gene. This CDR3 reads CASSSTSGGAGDTQYF. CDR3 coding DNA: TGTGCCAGCAGCTCAACTAGCGGGGGGGCAGGAGATACGCAGTATTTT.

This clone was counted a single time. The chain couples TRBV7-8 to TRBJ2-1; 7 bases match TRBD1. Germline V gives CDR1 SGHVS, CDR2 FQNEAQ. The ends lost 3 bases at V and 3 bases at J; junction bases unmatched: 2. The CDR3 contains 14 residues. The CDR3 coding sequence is TGTGCCAGCAGCTTCGCAGGGGGCTACAATGAGCAGTTCTTC. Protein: CASSFAGGYNEQFF.

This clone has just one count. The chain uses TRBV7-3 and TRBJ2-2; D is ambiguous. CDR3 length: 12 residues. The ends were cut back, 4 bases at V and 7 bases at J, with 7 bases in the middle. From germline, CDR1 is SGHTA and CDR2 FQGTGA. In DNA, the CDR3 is TGTGCCAGCAGCTCCCCTAACGGGGAGCTGTTTTTT. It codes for CASSSPNGELFF.

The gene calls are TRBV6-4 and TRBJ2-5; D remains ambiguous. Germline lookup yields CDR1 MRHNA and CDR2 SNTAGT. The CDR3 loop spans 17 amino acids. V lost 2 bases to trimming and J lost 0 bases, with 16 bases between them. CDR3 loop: CASSDGSQERNQETQYF. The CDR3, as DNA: TGTGCCAGCAGTGACGGCAGCCAGGAAAGGAACCAAGAGACCCAGTACTTC.

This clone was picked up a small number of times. In DNA, the CDR3 is TGTGCCAGCAGTTTTGGGACGGGACAGGGAAACTATGGCTACACCTTC. As protein: CASSFGTGQGNYGYTF. The chain links TRBV27 to TRBJ1-2; 9 nucleotides align to TRBD1. V shed 3 bases, J shed 2 bases, and the junction held 7 bases outside the gene matches. This CDR3 is 16 amino acids long. Germline CDR1 reads MNHEY; CDR2 reads SMNVEV (reference sequence).

The chain's CDR3 is CASSLGVTTNYGYTF. DNA of the CDR3: TGTGCCAGCAGCTTGGGGGTTACCACTAACTATGGCTACACCTTC. The rearrangement links TRBV5-4 to TRBJ1-2, with D hard to call. Germline V CDR1 and CDR2: SGHNT, YYREEE (reference sequence). This CDR3 is built from 15 residues. Trimming removed 0 bases from V and 0 bases from J, with 9 bases in between.

The CDR3 sequence is CASSSARGSYEQYF. CDR3 in DNA: TGTGCCAGCAGCTCGGCCAGGGGATCCTACGAGCAGTACTTC. This chain uses TRBV7-9 with TRBJ2-7, with D perhaps TRBD1 (6 bases). The germline V and J ends were trimmed by 4 bases and 1 base, with 11 bases remaining between them. Looked up from germline, CDR1 is SEHNR and CDR2 is FQNEAQ (reference sequence). There are 14 residues in the CDR3.

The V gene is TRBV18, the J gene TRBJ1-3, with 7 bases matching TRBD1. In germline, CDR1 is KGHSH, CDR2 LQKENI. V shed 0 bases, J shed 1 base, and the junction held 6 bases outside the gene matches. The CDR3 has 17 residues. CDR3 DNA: TGTGCCAGCTCACCACCGCTTAGGACAGGATCTGGAAACACCATATATTTT. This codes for CASSPPLRTGSGNTIYF.

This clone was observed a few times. The CDR3 DNA reads as TGTGCCAGCAGACGGACAGGGCGTCACGAGCAGTACTTC. Translating it yields CASRRTGRHEQYF. V is TRBV27 and J is TRBJ2-7, with 8 bases aligning to TRBD1. Germline V lookup: CDR1 MNHEY, CDR2 SMNVEV (reference sequence). This CDR3 has 13 residues. The V and J ends lost 6 bases and 5 bases, in that order; junction bases with no gene match: 6.

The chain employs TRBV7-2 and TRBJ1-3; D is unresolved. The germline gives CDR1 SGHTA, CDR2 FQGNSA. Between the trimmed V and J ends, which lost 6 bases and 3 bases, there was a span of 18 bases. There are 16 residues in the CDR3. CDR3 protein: CASRAFETRGGNTIYF. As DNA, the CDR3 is TGTGCCAGCAGAGCATTTGAGACGAGAGGTGGAAACACCATATATTTT.

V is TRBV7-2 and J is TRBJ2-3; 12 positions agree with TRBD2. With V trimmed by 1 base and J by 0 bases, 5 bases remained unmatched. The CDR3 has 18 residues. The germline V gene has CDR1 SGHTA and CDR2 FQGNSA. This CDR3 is CASSLDASGGGSTDTQYF. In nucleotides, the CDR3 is TGTGCCAGCAGCTTAGACGCTAGCGGGGGGGGGAGCACAGATACGCAGTATTTT.

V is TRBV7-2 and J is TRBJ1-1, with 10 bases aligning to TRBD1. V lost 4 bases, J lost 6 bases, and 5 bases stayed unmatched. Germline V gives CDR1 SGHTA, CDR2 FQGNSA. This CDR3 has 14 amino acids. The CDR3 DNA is TGTGCCAGCAGCTCGGACAGGGGGGACGCTGAAGCTTTCTTT. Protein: CASSSDRGDAEAFF. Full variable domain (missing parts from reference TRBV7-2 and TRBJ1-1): GAGVSQSPSNKVTEKGKDVELRCDPISGHTALYWYRQSLGQGLEFLIYFQGNSAPDKSGLPSDRFSAERTGGSVSTLTIQRTQQEDSAVYLCASSSDRGDAEAFFGQGTRLTVV.

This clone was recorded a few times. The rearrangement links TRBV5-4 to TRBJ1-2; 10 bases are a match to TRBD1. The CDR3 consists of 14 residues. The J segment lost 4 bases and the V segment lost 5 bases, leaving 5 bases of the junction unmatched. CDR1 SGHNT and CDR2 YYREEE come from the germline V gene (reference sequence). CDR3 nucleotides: TGTGCCAGCAGAACGACAGGGGGCAGCTATGGCTACACCTTC. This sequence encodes CASRTTGGSYGYTF.

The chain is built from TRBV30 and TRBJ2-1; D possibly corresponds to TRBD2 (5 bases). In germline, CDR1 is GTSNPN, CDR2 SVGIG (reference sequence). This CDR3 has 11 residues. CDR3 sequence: CARDYDNEQFF. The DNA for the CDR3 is TGTGCGCGAGACTACGACAATGAGCAGTTCTTC.